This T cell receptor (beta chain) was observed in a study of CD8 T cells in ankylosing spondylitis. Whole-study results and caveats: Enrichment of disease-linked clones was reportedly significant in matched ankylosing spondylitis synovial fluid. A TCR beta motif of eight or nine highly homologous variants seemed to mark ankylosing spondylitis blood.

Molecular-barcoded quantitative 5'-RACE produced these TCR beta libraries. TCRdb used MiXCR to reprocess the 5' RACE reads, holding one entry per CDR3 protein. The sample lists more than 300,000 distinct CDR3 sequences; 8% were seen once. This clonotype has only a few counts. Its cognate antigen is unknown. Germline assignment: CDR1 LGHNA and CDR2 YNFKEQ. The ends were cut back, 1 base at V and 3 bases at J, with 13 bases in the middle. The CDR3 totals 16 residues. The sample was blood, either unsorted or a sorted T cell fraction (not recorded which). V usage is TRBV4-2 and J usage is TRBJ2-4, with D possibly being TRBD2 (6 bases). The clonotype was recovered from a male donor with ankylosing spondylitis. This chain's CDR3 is CASSQARGIVKNIQYF. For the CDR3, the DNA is TGTGCCAGCAGCCAAGCTCGCGGGATCGTCAAAAACATTCAGTACTTC.